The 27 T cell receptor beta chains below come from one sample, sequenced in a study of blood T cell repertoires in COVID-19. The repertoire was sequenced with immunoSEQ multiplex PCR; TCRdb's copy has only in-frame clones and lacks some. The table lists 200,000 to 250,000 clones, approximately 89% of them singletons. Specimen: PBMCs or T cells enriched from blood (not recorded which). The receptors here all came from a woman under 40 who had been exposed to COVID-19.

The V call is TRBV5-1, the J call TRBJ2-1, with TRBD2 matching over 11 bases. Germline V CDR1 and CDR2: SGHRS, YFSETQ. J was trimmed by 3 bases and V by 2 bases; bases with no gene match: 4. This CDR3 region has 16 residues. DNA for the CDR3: TGCGCCAGCAGCTTTCTCGGGACTAGCGGCTACAATGAGCAGTTCTTC. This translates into CASSFLGTSGYNEQFF.

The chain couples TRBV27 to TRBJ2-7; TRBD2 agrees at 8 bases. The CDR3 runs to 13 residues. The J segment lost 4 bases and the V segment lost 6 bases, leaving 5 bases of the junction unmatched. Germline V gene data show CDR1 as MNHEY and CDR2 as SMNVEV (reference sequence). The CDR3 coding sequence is TGTGCCAGCAGAAACCTAGCGGGTTACGAGCAGTACTTC. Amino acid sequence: CASRNLAGYEQYF.

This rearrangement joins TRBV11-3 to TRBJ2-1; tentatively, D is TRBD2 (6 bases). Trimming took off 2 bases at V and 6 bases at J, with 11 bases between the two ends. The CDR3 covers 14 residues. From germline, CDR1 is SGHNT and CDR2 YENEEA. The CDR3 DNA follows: TGTGCCAGCAGCTTAACGGGAGTCTTCAATGAGCAGTTCTTC. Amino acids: CASSLTGVFNEQFF.

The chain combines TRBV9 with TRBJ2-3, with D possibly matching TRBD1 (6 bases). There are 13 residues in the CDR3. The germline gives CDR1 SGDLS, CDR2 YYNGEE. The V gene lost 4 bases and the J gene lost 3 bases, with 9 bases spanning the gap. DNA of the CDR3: TGTGCCAGCAGCTTCACAGGGACAGATACGCAGTATTTT. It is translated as CASSFTGTDTQYF.

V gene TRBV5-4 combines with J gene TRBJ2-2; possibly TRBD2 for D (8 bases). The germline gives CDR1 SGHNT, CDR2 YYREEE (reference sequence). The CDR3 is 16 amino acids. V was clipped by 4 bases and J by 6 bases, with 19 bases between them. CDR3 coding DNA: TGTGCCAGCAGCCCCGGGAGGGGGCGCATCCCCGGGGAGCTGTTTTTT. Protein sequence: CASSPGRGRIPGELFF.

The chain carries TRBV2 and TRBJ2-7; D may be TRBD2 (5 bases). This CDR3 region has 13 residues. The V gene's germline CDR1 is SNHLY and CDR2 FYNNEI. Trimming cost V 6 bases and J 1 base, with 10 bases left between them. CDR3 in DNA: TGTGCCAGCAGATACGAGGGTTCCTACGAGCAGTACTTC. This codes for CASRYEGSYEQYF. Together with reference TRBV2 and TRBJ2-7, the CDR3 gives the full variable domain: EPEVTQTPSHQVTQMGQEVILRCVPISNHLYFYWYRQILGQKVEFLVSFYNNEISEKSEIFDDQFSVERPDGSNFTLKIRSTKLEDSAMYFCASRYEGSYEQYFGPGTRLTVT.

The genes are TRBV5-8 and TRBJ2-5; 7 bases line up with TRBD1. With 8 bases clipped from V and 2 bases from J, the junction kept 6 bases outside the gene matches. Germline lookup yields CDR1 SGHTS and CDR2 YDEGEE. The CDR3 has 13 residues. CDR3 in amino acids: CASKQGWQETQYF. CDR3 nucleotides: TGTGCCAGTAAACAGGGGTGGCAAGAGACCCAGTACTTC.

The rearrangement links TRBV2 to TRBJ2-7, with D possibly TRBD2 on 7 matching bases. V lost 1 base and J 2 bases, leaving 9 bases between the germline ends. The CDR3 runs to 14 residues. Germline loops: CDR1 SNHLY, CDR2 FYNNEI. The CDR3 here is CASSEVGGPYEQYF. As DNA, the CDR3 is TGTGCCAGCAGTGAAGTGGGGGGGCCCTACGAGCAGTACTTC.

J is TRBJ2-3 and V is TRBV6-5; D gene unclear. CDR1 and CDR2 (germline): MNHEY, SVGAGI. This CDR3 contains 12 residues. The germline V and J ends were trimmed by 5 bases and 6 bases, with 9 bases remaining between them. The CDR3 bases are TGTGCCAGCAGTCTAGTATTGGATACGCAGTATTTT. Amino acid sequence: CASSLVLDTQYF.

DNA for the CDR3: TGTGCCACTCAGACCGAGAGGGAGACCCAGTACTTC. This codes for CATQTERETQYF. The chain employs TRBV28 and TRBJ2-5, with D unresolved. CDR3 length: 12 residues. Trimming stripped 10 bases from V and 5 bases from J, with 14 bases between. CDR1 MDHEN and CDR2 SYDVKM come from the germline V gene.

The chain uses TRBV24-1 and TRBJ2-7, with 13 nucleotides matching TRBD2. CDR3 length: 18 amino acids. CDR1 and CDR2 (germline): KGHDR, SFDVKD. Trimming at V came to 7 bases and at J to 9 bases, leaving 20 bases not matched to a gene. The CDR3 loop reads CATSLRRTSGSPITGQYF. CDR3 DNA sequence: TGTGCCACCAGCCTTAGGAGGACTAGCGGGAGTCCAATCACCGGGCAGTACTTC.

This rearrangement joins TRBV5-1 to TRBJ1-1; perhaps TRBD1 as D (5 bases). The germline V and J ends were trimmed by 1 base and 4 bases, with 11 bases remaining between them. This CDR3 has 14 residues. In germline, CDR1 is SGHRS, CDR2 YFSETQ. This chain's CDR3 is CASSLYRQGTEAFF. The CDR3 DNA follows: TGCGCCAGCAGCTTGTACAGGCAGGGCACTGAAGCTTTCTTT.

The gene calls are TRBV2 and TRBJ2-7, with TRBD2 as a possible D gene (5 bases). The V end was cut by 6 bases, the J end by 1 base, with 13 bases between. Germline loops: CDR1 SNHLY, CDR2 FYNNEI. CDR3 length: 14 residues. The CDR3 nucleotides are TGTGCCAGCAGGGAGGAACTACTTTCCTACGAGCAGTACTTC. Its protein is CASREELLSYEQYF.

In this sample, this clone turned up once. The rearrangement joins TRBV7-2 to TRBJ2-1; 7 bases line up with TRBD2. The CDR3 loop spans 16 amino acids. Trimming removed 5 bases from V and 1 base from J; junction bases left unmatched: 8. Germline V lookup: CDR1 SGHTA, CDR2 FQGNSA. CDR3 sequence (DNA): TGTGCCAGCAGCCAGGTACGGGGGGTTTCCTACAATGAGCAGTTCTTC. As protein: CASSQVRGVSYNEQFF.

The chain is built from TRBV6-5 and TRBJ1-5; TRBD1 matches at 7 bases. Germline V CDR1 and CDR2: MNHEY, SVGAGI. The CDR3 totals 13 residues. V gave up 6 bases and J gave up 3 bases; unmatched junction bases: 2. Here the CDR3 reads CASRDRVNQPQHF. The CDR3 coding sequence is TGTGCCAGCAGAGACAGGGTCAATCAGCCCCAGCATTTT.

The CDR3 nucleotides are TGTGCCAGCGCCGACAGGGGCAATCAGCCCCAGCATTTT. It encodes CASADRGNQPQHF. The chain carries TRBV28 and TRBJ1-5, with 7 bases lining up with TRBD1. The V gene's germline CDR1 is MDHEN and CDR2 SYDVKM. The CDR3 has 13 amino acids. Germline trimming cut 8 bases from V and 2 bases from J; bases unmatched to any gene: 3.

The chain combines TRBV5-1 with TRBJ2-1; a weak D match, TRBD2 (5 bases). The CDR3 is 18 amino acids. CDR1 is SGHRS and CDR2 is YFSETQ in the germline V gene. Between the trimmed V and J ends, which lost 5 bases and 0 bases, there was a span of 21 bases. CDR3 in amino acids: CASSFFEMWESSYNEQFF. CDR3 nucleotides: TGCGCCAGCAGTTTTTTCGAAATGTGGGAGAGCTCCTACAATGAGCAGTTCTTC.

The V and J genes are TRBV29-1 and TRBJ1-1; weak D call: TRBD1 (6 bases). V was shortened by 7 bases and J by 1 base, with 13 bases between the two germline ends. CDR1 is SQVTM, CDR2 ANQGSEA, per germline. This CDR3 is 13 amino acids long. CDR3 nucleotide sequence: TGCAGCGCCCTGACAGGCCGGAACACTGAAGCTTTCTTT. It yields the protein CSALTGRNTEAFF. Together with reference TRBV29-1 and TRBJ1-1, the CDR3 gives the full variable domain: SAVISQKPSRDICQRGTSLTIQCQVDSQVTMMFWYRQQPGQSLTLIATANQGSEATYESGFVIDKFPISRPNLTFSTLTVSNMSPEDSSIYLCSALTGRNTEAFFGQGTRLTVV.

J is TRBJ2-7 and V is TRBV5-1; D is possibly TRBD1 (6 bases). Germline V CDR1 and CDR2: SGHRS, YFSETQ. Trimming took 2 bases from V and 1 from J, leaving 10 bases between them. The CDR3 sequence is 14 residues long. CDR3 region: CASSFRQASYEQYF. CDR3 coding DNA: TGCGCCAGCAGCTTTAGACAGGCTTCCTACGAGCAGTACTTC.

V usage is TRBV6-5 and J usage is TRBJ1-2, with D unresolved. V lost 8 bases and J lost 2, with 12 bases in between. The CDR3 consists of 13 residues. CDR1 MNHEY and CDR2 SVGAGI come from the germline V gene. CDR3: CASSRSDNYGYTF. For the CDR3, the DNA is TGTGCCAGCTCTAGGAGTGACAACTATGGCTACACCTTC.

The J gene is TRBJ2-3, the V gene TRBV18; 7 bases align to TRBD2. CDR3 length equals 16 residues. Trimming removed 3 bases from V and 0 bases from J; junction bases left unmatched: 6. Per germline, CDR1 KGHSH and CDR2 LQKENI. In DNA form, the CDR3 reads TGTGCCAGCTCACCTCTGAGCGGGACTAGCACAGATACGCAGTATTTT. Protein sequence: CASSPLSGTSTDTQYF.

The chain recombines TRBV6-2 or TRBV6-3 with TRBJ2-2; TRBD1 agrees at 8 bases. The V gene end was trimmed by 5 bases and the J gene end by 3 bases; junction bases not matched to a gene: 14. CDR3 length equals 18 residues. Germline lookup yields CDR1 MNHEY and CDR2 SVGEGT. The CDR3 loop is CASSQPRTGPDHTGELFF. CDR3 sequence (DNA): TGTGCCAGCAGTCAGCCCCGGACAGGGCCTGACCACACCGGGGAGCTGTTTTTT.

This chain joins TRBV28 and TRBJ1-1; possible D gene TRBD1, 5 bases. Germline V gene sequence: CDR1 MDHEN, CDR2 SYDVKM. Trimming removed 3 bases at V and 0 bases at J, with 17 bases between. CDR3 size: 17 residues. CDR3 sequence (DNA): TGTGCCAGCAGTTTGCTTTTCGATTGGGGCATGAACACTGAAGCTTTCTTT. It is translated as CASSLLFDWGMNTEAFF.

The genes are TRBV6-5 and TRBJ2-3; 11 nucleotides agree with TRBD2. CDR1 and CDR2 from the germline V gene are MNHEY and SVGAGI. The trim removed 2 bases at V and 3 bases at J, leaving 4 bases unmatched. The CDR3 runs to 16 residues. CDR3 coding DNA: TGTGCCAGCAGTTACCAGACTAGCGGGATGACAGATACGCAGTATTTT. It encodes CASSYQTSGMTDTQYF.

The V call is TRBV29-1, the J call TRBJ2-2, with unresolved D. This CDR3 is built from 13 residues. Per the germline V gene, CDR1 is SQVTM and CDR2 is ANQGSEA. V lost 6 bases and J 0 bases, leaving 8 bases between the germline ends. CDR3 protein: CSVYGPNTGELFF. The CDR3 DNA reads TGCAGCGTCTATGGGCCGAACACCGGGGAGCTGTTTTTT.

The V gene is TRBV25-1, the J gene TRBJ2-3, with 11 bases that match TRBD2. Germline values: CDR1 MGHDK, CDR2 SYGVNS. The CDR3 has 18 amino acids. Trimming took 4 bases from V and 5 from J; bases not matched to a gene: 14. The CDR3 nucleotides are TGTGCCAGCAGTGCCCCACCCACTAGCGGGAGTCCCTTAGATACGCAGTATTTT. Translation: CASSAPPTSGSPLDTQYF.

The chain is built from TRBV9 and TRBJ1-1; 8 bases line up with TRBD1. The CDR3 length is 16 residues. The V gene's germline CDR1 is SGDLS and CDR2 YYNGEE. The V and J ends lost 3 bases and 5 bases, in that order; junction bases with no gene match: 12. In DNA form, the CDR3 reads TGTGCCAGCAGCGCGCTACCCGGGACAGGTGCGACTGAAGCTTTCTTT. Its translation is CASSALPGTGATEAFF.